These T cell receptor beta chains were read from a single sample in a study of shared clonotypes between healthy human individuals. Measured with immunoSEQ multiplex PCR; TCRdb has only the in-frame clones, and not every one. The sample lists roughly 2.5 million clones; approximately 94% were seen once. Sequencing input: naive CD4+ T cells sorted from blood. The receptors stem from a man younger than 30 in good health. Both conserved end residues are part of each CDR3. Each record gives: V gene, D gene, J gene, clone size, CDR3 DNA, CDR3 protein. A D gene is named only where the DNA matches it firmly. Where a row states a size, it is once, few, many or the class of an expanded clone; other rows omit it.

TRBV5-8	.	TRBJ2-1	.	TGTGCCAGCAGCTCGGGGATAGGCTCCTACAATGAGCAGTTCTTC	CASSSGIGSYNEQFF
TRBV11-3	.	TRBJ2-2	.	TGTGCCAGCAGCTTAGCGGCAGGGACGAACACCGGGGAGCTGTTTTTT	CASSLAAGTNTGELFF
TRBV6-1	.	TRBJ1-3	once	TGTGCCAGCAGTGAGGGGGTTCGAGGAAACACCATATATTTT	CASSEGVRGNTIYF
TRBV6-1	TRBD1	TRBJ2-4	.	TGTGCCAGCCTAGGACAGGGGGTGACCAAAAACATTCAGTACTTC	CASLGQGVTKNIQYF
TRBV18	TRBD1	TRBJ2-3	.	TGTGCCAGCTCAATCCAGGGGGCGCAAGCAGATACGCAGTATTTT	CASSIQGAQADTQYF
TRBV28	.	TRBJ1-2	.	TGTGCCAGCAGTTTTTGGGAGGTCGACTCCGATGGCTACACCTTC	CASSFWEVDSDGYTF
TRBV6-1	.	TRBJ2-6	.	TGTGCCAGCAGTCCCTGGGGGGGGGCCAACGTCCTGACTTTC	CASSPWGGANVLTF
TRBV5-8	TRBD2	TRBJ2-2	.	TGTGCCAGCAGCTTGGCCGGGGGGAGGAACACCGGGGAGCTGTTTTTT	CASSLAGGRNTGELFF
TRBV10-2	TRBD2	TRBJ2-3	.	TGCGCCAGCCGGCGCGGGGGGGTGGCAGATACGCAGTATTTT	CASRRGGVADTQYF
TRBV10-1	.	TRBJ2-1	once	TGCGCCAGCAGTGAGTCCGGGACATCCCTGGGGGAGCAGTTCTTC	CASSESGTSLGEQFF
TRBV19	.	TRBJ2-7	.	TGTGCCAGTAGTATCCAGGCAGGGATAGAATACGAGCAGTACTTC	CASSIQAGIEYEQYF
TRBV5-6	TRBD1	TRBJ1-2	.	TGTGCCAGCAGCTTGACCCGAGAAGACAGGGGGCTAATCCACGGCTACACCTTC	CASSLTREDRGLIHGYTF
TRBV28	.	TRBJ1-4	.	TGTGCCAGCAGTCAGGGACGGGCAAGCCTTTTT	CASSQGRASLF
TRBV14	TRBD2	TRBJ2-5	.	TGTGCCAGCAGCGACGCTAGCGGGGTCCGTGGGGAGACCCAGTACTTC	CASSDASGVRGETQYF
TRBV27	.	TRBJ1-6	.	TGTGCCAGCAGTTTCTCCCCGGGGGTGAATTCACCCCTCCACTTT	CASSFSPGVNSPLHF
TRBV6-5	TRBD1	TRBJ2-5	.	TGTGCCAGCAGTCACACGACAGGGGGTGAGACCCAGTACTTC	CASSHTTGGETQYF
TRBV6-1	.	TRBJ1-5	few	TGTGCCAGCAGTGACAGTATCAGCAATCAGCCCCAGCATTTT	CASSDSISNQPQHF
TRBV6-5	.	TRBJ1-5	few	TGTGCCAGCAGAATGGACAAATTCGGGCCCCAGCATTTT	CASRMDKFGPQHF
TRBV4-3	.	TRBJ2-7	.	TGCGCCAGCAGCCAACGAGGCGGGAACTCCTACGAGCAGTACTTC	CASSQRGGNSYEQYF
TRBV18	.	TRBJ2-7	.	TGTGCCAGCTCACCCATGAGCGGCAACGAGCAGTACTTC	CASSPMSGNEQYF
TRBV5-1	TRBD1	TRBJ2-7	.	TGCGCCAGCAGTTCTAATACAGGGGGAGTCTTTTCAGGCGAGCAGTACTTC	CASSSNTGGVFSGEQYF
TRBV10-2	.	TRBJ1-6	.	TGCGCCAGCAGTGTAAACAGCCGTTCACCCCTCCACTTT	CASSVNSRSPLHF
TRBV5-1	TRBD1	TRBJ2-5	.	TGCGCCAGCAGCTCAACTCCGGGACAGCAAGAGACCCAGTACTTC	CASSSTPGQQETQYF
TRBV19	.	TRBJ2-2	.	TGTGCCAGTAGTATTGGACCGGCAAACACCGGGGAGCTGTTTTTT	CASSIGPANTGELFF
TRBV28	.	TRBJ2-5	once	TGTGCCAGCACCGGTCGCGAGACCCAGTACTTC	CASTGRETQYF
TRBV27	.	TRBJ1-1	.	TGTGCCAGCAGTTTATTGGTCAGTCGGGGGCGGACTGAAGCTTTCTTT	CASSLLVSRGRTEAFF
TRBV6-6	.	TRBJ2-7	.	TGTGCCAGCGTCGGACTACCGGGGCTAGGGGAGCAGTACTTC	CASVGLPGLGEQYF
TRBV30	TRBD1	TRBJ1-6	.	TGTGCCTGGGGTAGGCGGGACAGAAATTCACCCCTCCACTTT	CAWGRRDRNSPLHF
TRBV6-4	.	TRBJ2-2	.	TGTGCCAGCAGCTCTGGCCTGACAAACGGGGAGCTGTTTTTT	CASSSGLTNGELFF
TRBV5-4	TRBD1	TRBJ2-7	.	TGTGCCAGCAGCTTCCAGGGGGCCTACGAGCAGTACTTC	CASSFQGAYEQYF
TRBV5-1	TRBD2	TRBJ2-1	few	TGCGCCAGCAGCGCCGGGACTAGCAAGAACAATGAGCAGTTCTTC	CASSAGTSKNNEQFF
TRBV14	TRBD2	TRBJ2-1	.	TGTGCCAGCAGCCAAGGGTTAAAAGCGGGATCCAATGAGCAGTTCTTC	CASSQGLKAGSNEQFF
TRBV30	.	TRBJ1-6	.	TGTGCCTGGAGGCAGGGGAAGGATAATTCACCCCTCCACTTT	CAWRQGKDNSPLHF
TRBV7-9	TRBD1	TRBJ1-1	.	TGTGCCAGCAGCACCCGAGACAGGGTTACGGCTTTCTTT	CASSTRDRVTAFF
TRBV30	.	TRBJ2-3	.	TGTGCCTGGGACCCCGGAGGCACAGATACGCAGTATTTT	CAWDPGGTDTQYF
TRBV9	TRBD2	TRBJ2-1	.	TGTGCCAGCAGCGTAGGCTCCCCGGGGGGTGAGCAGTTCTTC	CASSVGSPGGEQFF
TRBV28	.	TRBJ2-7	.	TGTGCCAGCAGTTTGGAGACCCTGGGCGCCTACGAGCAGTACTTC	CASSLETLGAYEQYF
TRBV11-2	.	TRBJ2-5	.	TGTGCCAGCAGCTTAGGGGCTCAGGCGGTGGAAGAGACCCAGTACTTC	CASSLGAQAVEETQYF
TRBV18	.	TRBJ1-1	.	TGTGCCAGCTCACCACCCCCGGGTGAGAACACTGAAGCTTTCTTT	CASSPPPGENTEAFF
TRBV27	TRBD1	TRBJ2-7	.	TGTGCCAGCAGTCGTACACGGACAGGGAGCTACGAGCAGTACTTC	CASSRTRTGSYEQYF
TRBV27	TRBD2	TRBJ2-3	.	TGTGCCAGCACCCAGCGGGGGGGCGGCACAGATACGCAGTATTTT	CASTQRGGGTDTQYF
TRBV19	TRBD1	TRBJ1-4	.	TGTGCCAGCCGGGACAGTGGGTATGGTGAAAAACTGTTTTTT	CASRDSGYGEKLFF
TRBV5-1	.	TRBJ2-7	.	TGCGCCAGCATCGGGGAACAGGCCTACGAGCAGTACTTC	CASIGEQAYEQYF
TRBV7-9	.	TRBJ2-4	.	TGTGCCAGCAGCTTGAGGGGCACCGCCGGACTAGCCAAAAACATTCAGTACTTC	CASSLRGTAGLAKNIQYF
TRBV23-1	.	TRBJ2-5	.	TGCGCCAGCAGTCACGGAGGACGTAGAGAGACCCAGTACTTC	CASSHGGRRETQYF
TRBV4-1	TRBD1	TRBJ2-6	.	TGCGCCAGCAGCCGCCGGACAGGGGCCCCAAACTCTGGGGCCAACGTCCTGACTTTC	CASSRRTGAPNSGANVLTF
TRBV5-6	.	TRBJ2-5	.	TGTGCCAGCAGCTTGCCGACTGCTGCGCAAGAGACCCAGTACTTC	CASSLPTAAQETQYF
TRBV10-3	.	TRBJ2-2	.	TGTGCCATCACCCAGCCGGGGTCCACCGGGGAGCTGTTTTTT	CAITQPGSTGELFF
TRBV11-3	.	TRBJ2-3	.	TGTGCCAGCAGCTTGCGCCCAGATACGCAGTATTTT	CASSLRPDTQYF
TRBV2	.	TRBJ1-4	.	TGTGCCAGCAACAACAGTCCTCATTCCCCCACTGAAAAACTGTTTTTT	CASNNSPHSPTEKLFF